Described below is a single T cell receptor (beta chain) sequence and its context. This sample is drawn from a study of blood T cell repertoires in COVID-19. TCRdb's copy holds only in-frame clones and misses some; the assay was immunoSEQ multiplex PCR. Of about 39,000 clones listed, 65% to 90% were seen once; the top ten hold about 5%. The sample comprised peripheral blood. The clonotype was recovered from a man aged 35-49 years with active COVID-19.

The CDR3 sequence is CASRGTSYNEQFF. CDR3 nucleotides: TGTGCCAGCCGAGGAACCTCCTACAATGAGCAGTTCTTC. V gene TRBV5-6 combines with J gene TRBJ2-1; D remains ambiguous. The CDR3 contains 13 residues. V was trimmed by 7 bases and J by 0 bases, leaving 8 bases between them. Germline V gene lookup returns CDR1 SGHDT and CDR2 YYEEEE.